Listed below are T cell receptor beta chains from one sample, sequenced in a study of T cells in narcolepsy. The assay was immunoSEQ multiplex PCR, and TCRdb's table has in-frame clones only and misses some. In the table there are about 27,000 clones, about 83% of which are singletons. Sequenced input: CD45RA- memory CD4+ T cells from PBMCs. These receptors all come from a human donor with narcolepsy. The CDR3 runs from the conserved cysteine through the conserved F or W. D genes are given only for firm matches. Only part of the rows carry a size: once, few, many, or a class if the clone is expanded.

>TRBJ2-3|once|TRBV19|TRBD1
TGTGCCAGTAGGAAGGGGACAGGGGATATGCCAGATACGCAGTATTTT
CASRKGTGDMPDTQYF
>TRBJ1-2|NA|TRBV27|TRBD1
TGTGCCAGCAGTCTTGGACAGGGTTTAGGCTACACCTTC
CASSLGQGLGYTF
>TRBJ1-5|NA|TRBV19|NA
TGTGCCAGTAGTATTGAAGGGGTTTCGGATCAGCCCCAGCATTTT
CASSIEGVSDQPQHF
>TRBJ2-7|NA|TRBV28|NA
TGTGCCAGCAGCCTAAGGGGAAACGAGCAGTACTTC
CASSLRGNEQYF
>TRBJ2-3|NA|TRBV28|TRBD2
TGTGCCAGCAGTTCCGGGGCGGGAGGAACAGATACGCAGTATTTT
CASSSGAGGTDTQYF
>TRBJ1-5|NA|TRBV28|NA
TGTGGCGCGGGGGAGGCGTATAGCAATCAGCCCCAGCATTTT
CGAGEAYSNQPQHF
>TRBJ2-1|NA|TRBV10-1|NA
TGCGCCAGCAGCCCCGCCGGGACTGTACCGCCCCATGAGCAGTTCTTC
CASSPAGTVPPHEQFF
>TRBJ1-1|NA|TRBV19|TRBD1
TGTGCCAGTAGTATTGGGACAGGGCGAGACACTGAAGCTTTCTTT
CASSIGTGRDTEAFF
>TRBJ2-7|NA|TRBV18|NA
TGTGCCAGCTCACCACCGAGTGACTGGTACGAGCAGTACTTC
CASSPPSDWYEQYF
>TRBJ1-5|NA|TRBV28|NA
TGTGCCAGCGAACCACAGAGAAATAGCAATCAGCCCCAGCATTTT
CASEPQRNSNQPQHF
>TRBJ2-5|NA|TRBV7-2|NA
TGTGCCAGCAGCCCCCTCGGGCGAGAGACCCAGTACTTC
CASSPLGRETQYF
>TRBJ2-1|NA|TRBV10-1|NA
TGCGCCAGCAGTGAGGGACAGTTCAATGAGCAGTTCTTC
CASSEGQFNEQFF
>TRBJ2-1|once|TRBV2|TRBD2
TGTGCCAGTAAGAAGAGCGGGAGCGACAATGAGCAGTTCTTC
CASKKSGSDNEQFF
>TRBJ1-2|NA|TRBV7-2|TRBD1
TGTGCCAGCAGCCCCTTTGGACAGGGAGGCTACACCTTC
CASSPFGQGGYTF
>TRBJ2-1|NA|TRBV7-3|TRBD2
TGTGCCAGCAGCTTGGTAGCGGGCTTGTACAATGAGCAGTTCTTC
CASSLVAGLYNEQFF
>TRBJ2-5|NA|TRBV6-5|TRBD2
TGTGCCACCGGGACTAGCGGTCGGGGGACCCAGTACTTC
CATGTSGRGTQYF
>TRBJ2-7|few|TRBV18|NA
TGTGCCAGCTCACCAGAGGGAGGCACCCCCTACGAGCAGTACTTC
CASSPEGGTPYEQYF
>TRBJ2-2|NA|TRBV10-3|NA
TGTGCCATCGATCCGGGAACCGGCACCGGGGAGCTGTTTTTT
CAIDPGTGTGELFF